The 15 T cell receptor beta chains below all came from one sample that was sequenced in a study of identical twins. MiXCR was run by TCRdb on the 5' RACE reads, yielding one entry per CDR3 protein. Found here are 650,000 to 800,000 distinct CDR3 sequences, around 8.6% of them singletons; the top ten hold more than 0.75%. These same records also appear under a second study, on yellow fever vaccine responses in identical twins.

Sequences were obtained from PBMCs. These receptors all stem from a woman younger than 35 in good health.

This clonotype was found many times. V and J are TRBV5-1 and TRBJ2-1; D remains ambiguous. CDR3 length: 12 residues. The V gene lost 5 bases and the J gene lost 6 bases, with 9 bases spanning the gap. Germline V gene data show CDR1 as SGHRS and CDR2 as YFSETQ. In DNA, the CDR3 is TGCGCCAGCAGTTCCATAGTCAATGAGCAGTTCTTC. It encodes CASSSIVNEQFF.

This clonotype was picked up many times. The chain employs TRBV12-3 or TRBV12-4 and TRBJ1-3, with 7 nucleotides matching TRBD1. V shed 7 bases, J shed 8 bases, and the junction held 8 bases outside the gene matches. The CDR3 is made up of 13 amino acids. The CDR3 loop reads CASTTGPVDTIYF. For the CDR3, the DNA is TGTGCCAGCACGACAGGGCCGGTGGACACCATATATTTT.

This chain uses TRBV12-3 or TRBV12-4 with TRBJ2-7; D is unclear. CDR3 length: 12 amino acids. Trimming removed 5 bases at V and 4 bases at J, with 9 bases between. Here the CDR3 DNA reads TGTGCCAGCAGTATTGCAGTTTACGAGCAGTACTTC. As protein: CASSIAVYEQYF.

The CDR3 region is CASSFGGYEGFF. DNA of the CDR3: TGTGCCAGCAGTTTTGGAGGATACGAGGGGTTCTTC. V and J are TRBV12-3 or TRBV12-4 and TRBJ2-1; possibly TRBD2 for D (5 bases). V was cut by 3 bases and J by 15 bases, with 15 bases left in between. This CDR3 comprises 12 residues.

This clonotype was detected ten times or more. One end of the junction does not line up with germline, which may come from a read error. The chain combines TRBV4-2 with TRBJ2-3, with 10 bases fitting TRBD2. From germline, CDR1 is LGHNA and CDR2 YNFKEQ. The CDR3 runs to 17 residues. The CDR3 loop is CASSQDQGLAGTDTQYF. In nucleotides, the CDR3 is TGCGCCAGCAGCCAAGATCAAGGACTAGCGGGCACAGATACGCAGTATTTT.

Many counts were recorded for this clonotype. The chain employs TRBV10-3 and TRBJ2-3, with 7 bases aligning to TRBD2. This CDR3 has 17 amino acids. V lost 3 bases, J lost 1 base, and 10 bases stayed unmatched. The germline V gene has CDR1 ENHRY and CDR2 SYGVKD. The CDR3 loop is CAISENSAGAGTDTQYF. CDR3 coding DNA: TGTGCCATCAGTGAAAATTCCGCGGGAGCGGGCACAGATACGCAGTATTTT.

This clonotype has a count of ten or more. V gene TRBV4-1 combines with J gene TRBJ2-1; maybe TRBD1 (5 bases). This CDR3 region has 17 residues. CDR1 and CDR2 (germline): MGHRA, YSYEKL. Trimming removed 0 bases from V and 3 bases from J, with 15 bases in between. This CDR3 reads CASSQDSQGPFYNEQFF. Written as DNA, the CDR3 is TGCGCCAGCAGCCAAGATTCTCAGGGCCCCTTCTACAATGAGCAGTTCTTC.

Ten or more counts support this clonotype. This chain connects TRBV7-9 to TRBJ2-3; a weak D match, TRBD1 (6 bases). CDR1 is SEHNR, CDR2 FQNEAQ, per germline (reference sequence). The CDR3 spans 17 residues. V was cut by 2 bases and J by 0 bases, with 15 bases left in between. In DNA, the CDR3 is TGTGCCAGCAGCTTACAGGGGATACTTCGTAGCACAGATACGCAGTATTTT. Translation gives CASSLQGILRSTDTQYF.

This chain connects TRBV28 to TRBJ1-1; no definite D call. V was pared by 7 bases and J by 0 bases, with 12 bases between. Germline V gene lookup returns CDR1 MDHEN and CDR2 SYDVKM. There are 14 residues in the CDR3. CDR3 sequence (DNA): TGTGCCAGCACCGTAAGAGGGTTGAACACTGAAGCTTTCTTT. This encodes CASTVRGLNTEAFF.

This clonotype was recorded a few times. The rearrangement uses TRBV7-2 and TRBJ2-3; D is possibly TRBD2 (5 bases). Germline V CDR1 and CDR2: SGHTA, FQGNSA. The CDR3 runs 15 residues. V was clipped by 2 bases and J by 3 bases, with 12 bases between them. This chain's CDR3 is CASSLSPGFTDTQYF. CDR3 in DNA: TGTGCCAGCAGCTTAAGTCCGGGGTTTACAGATACGCAGTATTTT.

The V gene is TRBV6-2 or TRBV6-3, the J gene TRBJ2-5, with TRBD1 matching over 7 bases. J lost 3 bases, V lost 6 bases, and 7 bases had no gene match. The CDR3 length is 14 residues. Germline CDR1 and CDR2: MNHEY and SVGEGT. CDR3 amino acids: CASSQRDSKETQYF. The CDR3 coding sequence is TGTGCCAGCAGCCAAAGGGACAGTAAAGAGACCCAGTACTTC.

The V gene is TRBV7-3, the J gene TRBJ2-1; the D call may be TRBD1 or TRBD2 (5 bases each). This CDR3 is built from 15 residues. Trimming removed 9 bases at V and 1 base at J, with 16 bases between. Germline loops: CDR1 SGHTA, CDR2 FQGTGA. The CDR3 here is CASGGTTASYNEQFF. The CDR3 nucleotides are TGTGCCAGTGGGGGAACGACAGCATCCTACAATGAGCAGTTCTTC.

The genes are TRBV5-1 and TRBJ2-7; 12 bases align to TRBD1. From germline, CDR1 is SGHRS and CDR2 YFSETQ. The CDR3 has 13 residues. The junction had 2 bases not matched to a gene; V was cut back by 5 bases and J by 5 bases. The DNA of the CDR3 is TGCGCCAGCAGGGGACAGGGGGCCAACGAGCAGTACTTC. Its translation is CASRGQGANEQYF.

V is TRBV18 and J is TRBJ1-1; D gene uncertain. The CDR3 has 11 residues. V lost 5 bases and J lost 6, with 7 bases in between. Germline CDR1 KGHSH, CDR2 LQKENI. In DNA, the CDR3 is TGTGCCAGCTCATCGATTTCTGAAGCTTTCTTT. It specifies CASSSISEAFF. The full variable domain, rest sourced from reference TRBV18 and TRBJ1-1, is NAGVMQNPRHLVRRRGQEARLRCSPMKGHSHVYWYRQLPEEGLKFMVYLQKENIIDESGMPKERFSAEFPKEGPSILRIQQVVRGDSAAYFCASSSISEAFFGQGTRLTVV.

This clonotype was seen ten or more times. The chain employs TRBV4-2 and TRBJ2-7, with D tentatively TRBD1 or TRBD2 (6 bases each). Germline V gene lookup returns CDR1 LGHNA and CDR2 YNFKEQ. Deletions cut 0 bases from V and 2 bases from J, with 20 bases between. CDR3 length equals 18 residues. The CDR3 region has the DNA TGTGCCAGCAGCCAAGATCTAGATGTCCAGGGGAGGACCTACGAGCAGTACTTC. Encoded protein: CASSQDLDVQGRTYEQYF.